The sample holds a few counts of the clone carrying this TCR beta chain. Its antigen is not identified. In germline, CDR1 is MDHEN, CDR2 SYDVKM. Trimming shortened V by 5 bases and J by 1 base, and 18 bases separated the two germline ends. The CDR3 is 16 residues long. The sample originates from a study of blood T cells in healthy people across ages. Turning to the study itself: With template switching, about one barcoded beta molecule was captured per two T cells. Study findings and constraints: Significant beta diversity loss was already apparent by age approximately 42, declining roughly linearly.

Through a sample-barcoded 5' primer and a J-beta primer mix, a second PCR was run for roughly 7 to 11 cycles. From the 5' RACE reads, TCRdb called clonotypes with MiXCR, one entry per CDR3 protein. This table has around 1,800,000 distinct CDR3 sequences, 35% to 50% appearing once. Extractions gave at least 5 micrograms of total RNA per sample. The sequencing sample was made of blood. The origin of this receptor is a human donor in good health. The rearrangement uses TRBV28 and TRBJ2-7, with D maybe TRBD1 (5 bases). The DNA of the CDR3 is TGTGCCAGCAGTCCTATGGGGCTTGGACCATCCTACGAGCAGTACTTC. Its translation: CASSPMGLGPSYEQYF.